This T cell receptor beta chain was identified during a study of blood T cell repertoires in COVID-19. Everyone who took part was about 18 to 90 years old, and they came from about two dozen US areas. The CDR3 length is 12 residues. Germline V lookup: CDR1 MNHEY, CDR2 SMNVEV (reference sequence). The V end lost 7 bases, the J end lost 2 bases, and 8 bases lay between the germline ends. Some clones are missing from TCRdb's copy, which holds only in-frame ones; the method was immunoSEQ multiplex PCR. The profile covers some 170,000 clones, with around 83% appearing a single time and 5% to 7.5% taken by the ten largest.

Sequenced: PBMCs or T cells enriched from blood (not recorded which). The chain is built from TRBV27 and TRBJ1-2; a possible D gene is TRBD1 (5 bases). The receptor was isolated from a man aged 35-49 years who had recovered from COVID-19. The CDR3 DNA follows: TGTGCCAGCATCGACAGAAACTATGGCTACACCTTC. The encoded protein is CASIDRNYGYTF.